The clone carrying this TCR beta chain was seen many times. Its antigen is still unknown. The cell input for sorted libraries was about a million, and those cells were CD4+ or CD8+ T cells. Each TCR transcript was tagged with a 10-nucleotide random UMI during 5'RACE. TCRdb fed the 5' RACE reads into MiXCR, producing one record per CDR3 protein. The sample lists roughly 52,000 distinct CDR3 sequences, 3% to 4.5% seen once, with around 2% in the top ten. From germline, CDR1 is DFQATT and CDR2 SNEGSKA (reference sequence). Between the trimmed V and J ends, which lost 3 bases and 0 bases, there was a span of 9 bases. This CDR3 region has 14 residues. This sample is drawn from a study of neurological immune-mediated disorders. General study results and limits: In HTLV-1-associated myelopathy, TCR clonal expansion was greatest, and in multiple sclerosis it was least, below healthy controls. When the repertoires were sorted by phylogenetic grouping, those of 18 of 34 multiple sclerosis patients ended up in one related-CDR3 cluster, a possible signature.

This chain uses TRBV20-1 with TRBJ1-3, with no clear D. The sample was CD4+ T cells from blood. The sequence was obtained from a woman aged 35 to 49 with multiple sclerosis. For the CDR3, the DNA is TGCAGTGCTAGTGCGGCTCGCTCTGGAAACACCATATATTTT. Its protein is CSASAARSGNTIYF.